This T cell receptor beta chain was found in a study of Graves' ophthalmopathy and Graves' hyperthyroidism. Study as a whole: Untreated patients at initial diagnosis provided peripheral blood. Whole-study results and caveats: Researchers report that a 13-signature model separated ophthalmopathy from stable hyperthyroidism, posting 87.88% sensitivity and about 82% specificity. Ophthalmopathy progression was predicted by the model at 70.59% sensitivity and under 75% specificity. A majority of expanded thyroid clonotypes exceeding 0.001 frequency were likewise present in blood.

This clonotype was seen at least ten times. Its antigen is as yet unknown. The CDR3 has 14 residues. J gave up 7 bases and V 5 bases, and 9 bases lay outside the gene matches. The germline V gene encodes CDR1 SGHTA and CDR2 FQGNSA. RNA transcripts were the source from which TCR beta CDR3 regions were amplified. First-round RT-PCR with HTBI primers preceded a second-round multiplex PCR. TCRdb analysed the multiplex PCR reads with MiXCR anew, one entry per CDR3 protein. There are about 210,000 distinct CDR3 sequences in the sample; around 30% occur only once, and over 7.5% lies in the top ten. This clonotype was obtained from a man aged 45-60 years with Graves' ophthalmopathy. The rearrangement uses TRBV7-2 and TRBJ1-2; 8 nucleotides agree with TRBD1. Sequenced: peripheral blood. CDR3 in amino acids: CASSPYRGAGGYTF. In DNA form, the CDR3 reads TGTGCCAGCAGCCCCTACAGGGGGGCGGGTGGCTACACCTTC.